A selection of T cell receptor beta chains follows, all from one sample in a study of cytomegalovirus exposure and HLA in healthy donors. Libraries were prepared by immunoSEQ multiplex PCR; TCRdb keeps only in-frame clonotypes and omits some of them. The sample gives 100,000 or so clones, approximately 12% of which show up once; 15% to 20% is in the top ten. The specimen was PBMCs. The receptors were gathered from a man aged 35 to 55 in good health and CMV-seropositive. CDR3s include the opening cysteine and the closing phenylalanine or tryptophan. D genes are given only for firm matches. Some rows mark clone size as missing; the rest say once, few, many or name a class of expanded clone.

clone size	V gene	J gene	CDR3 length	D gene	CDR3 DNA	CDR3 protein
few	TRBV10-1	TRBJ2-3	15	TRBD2	TGCGCCAGCAGTCTTGGACTAGCGTCCACAGATACGCAGTATTTT	CASSLGLASTDTQYF
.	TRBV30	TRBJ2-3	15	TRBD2	TGTGCCTGGTCTACCGGGACTAGGTTCACAGATACGCAGTATTTT	CAWSTGTRFTDTQYF
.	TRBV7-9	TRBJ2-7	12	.	TGTGCCAGCAGCTCAGGGGCTTACGATCAGTACTTC	CASSSGAYDQYF
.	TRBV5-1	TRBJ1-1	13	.	TGCGCCAGCAGCTTGGATGACAAAATTGCGGCTTTCTTT	CASSLDDKIAAFF
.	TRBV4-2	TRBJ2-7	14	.	TGTGCCAGCAGCCAAGAACGGGGGAACTACGAGCAGTACTTC	CASSQERGNYEQYF
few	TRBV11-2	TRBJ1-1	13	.	TGTGCCAGCAGCTTCGGGGGTGTCACTGAAGCTTTCTTT	CASSFGGVTEAFF
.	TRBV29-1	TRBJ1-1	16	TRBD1	TGCAGCGTTGAAAAGAAGGGACAGGGTTTCGCATCGGTGGCTTTCTTT	CSVEKKGQGFASVAFF
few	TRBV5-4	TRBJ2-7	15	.	TGTGCCAGCAGCTCCAAGGACGGGGTAAGGTACGAGCAGTACTTC	CASSSKDGVRYEQYF
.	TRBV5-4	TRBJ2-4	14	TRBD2	TGTGCCAGCAGCTTGCGACTAGCGGGAAACATTCAGTACTTC	CASSLRLAGNIQYF
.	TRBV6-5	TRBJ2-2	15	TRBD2	TGTGCCAGTAGAAAGGCGGGAGCAGGTACCGGGGAGCTGTTTTTT	CASRKAGAGTGELFF
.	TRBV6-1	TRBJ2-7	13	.	TGTGCCAGCAAAAGCACAGGTTCGGCCGAGCAGTACTTC	CASKSTGSAEQYF
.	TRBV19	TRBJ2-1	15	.	TGTGCCAGTAGTATTCGTAGCGGCTCCTACAATGAGCAGTTCTTC	CASSIRSGSYNEQFF
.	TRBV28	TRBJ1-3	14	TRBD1	TGTGCCAGCAGGGGGGACAGGGTCCACGACACCATATATTTT	CASRGDRVHDTIYF
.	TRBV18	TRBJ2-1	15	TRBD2	TGTGCCAGCTCCACCGGGGGGGCTATGCTAAATGAGCAGTTCTTC	CASSTGGAMLNEQFF
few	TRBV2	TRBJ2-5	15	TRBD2	TGTGCCAGCAGGGAAGCGGGAGGGCCATCAGAGACCCAGTACTTC	CASREAGGPSETQYF
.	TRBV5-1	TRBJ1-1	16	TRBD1	TGCGCCAGCAGCCGAGAGAACAGGGGGCCGGGCACTGAAGCTTTCTTT	CASSRENRGPGTEAFF
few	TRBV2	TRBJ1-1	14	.	TGTGCCAGCAGTTTAGTTACAGGGTCCACTGAAGCTTTCTTT	CASSLVTGSTEAFF
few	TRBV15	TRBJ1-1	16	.	TGTGCCACCAGCAGAGATCTTATTGAGTTGAACACTGAAGCTTTCTTT	CATSRDLIELNTEAFF
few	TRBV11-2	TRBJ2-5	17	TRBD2	TGTGCCAGCAGCTTAGAGTATTCACTAGCGGTTAACGAGACCCAGTACTTC	CASSLEYSLAVNETQYF
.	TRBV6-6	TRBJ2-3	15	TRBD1	TGTGCCAGCAGTTTGGGACAGGGGATTAAGGATACGCAGTATTTT	CASSLGQGIKDTQYF
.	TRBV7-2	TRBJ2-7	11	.	TGTGCCAGCAGCCATTCCTACGAGCAGTACTTC	CASSHSYEQYF
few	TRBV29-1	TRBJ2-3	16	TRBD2	TGCAGCGTTGCAGGGACTAGCGGGAGTCCAACAGATACGCAGTATTTT	CSVAGTSGSPTDTQYF
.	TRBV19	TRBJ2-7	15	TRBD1	TGTGCCAGTAGTATAGGACAGGGGGAAACCTACGAGCAGTACTTC	CASSIGQGETYEQYF
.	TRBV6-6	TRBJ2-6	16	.	TGTGCCAGCAGTTACAGCCGAGGGACTGGGGCCAACGTCCTGACTTTC	CASSYSRGTGANVLTF
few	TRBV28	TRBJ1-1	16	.	TGTGCCAGCAGTTTCTTTGGGCGTGCGGGGGAGACTGAAGCTTTCTTT	CASSFFGRAGETEAFF
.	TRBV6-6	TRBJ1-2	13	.	TGTGCCAGCAGTTACTCATGGGAGGCGGGCTACACCTTC	CASSYSWEAGYTF
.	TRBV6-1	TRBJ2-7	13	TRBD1	TGTGCCAGCAGTGAATTTGGGGACAGGCCGAATAACTTC	CASSEFGDRPNNF
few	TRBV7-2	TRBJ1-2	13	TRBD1	TGTGCCAGCAGCTTACAGGGGGCTTGGGGCTACACCTTC	CASSLQGAWGYTF
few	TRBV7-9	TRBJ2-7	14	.	TGTGCCAGCAGCTTAGCGCGGGTCTACGGGGAGCAGTACTTC	CASSLARVYGEQYF
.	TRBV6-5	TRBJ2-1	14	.	TGTGCCAGCAAGGGGCTAAGCTCCTACAATGAGCAGTTCTTC	CASKGLSSYNEQFF
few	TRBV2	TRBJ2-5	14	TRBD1	TGTGCCAGCTGGGGACAGGGGGCCGAGGAGACCCAGTACTTC	CASWGQGAEETQYF
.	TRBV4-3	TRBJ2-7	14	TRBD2	TGCGCCAGCAGCCAAGGCCGGGGGGTAAACGAGCAGTACTTC	CASSQGRGVNEQYF
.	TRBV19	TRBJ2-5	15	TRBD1	TGTGCCAGCAGTGCGGACAGGGGAATCCAAGAGACCCAGTACTTC	CASSADRGIQETQYF
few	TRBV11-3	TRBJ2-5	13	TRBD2	TGTGCCAGCAGCCCTGGACTAGAAGAGACCCAGTACTTC	CASSPGLEETQYF
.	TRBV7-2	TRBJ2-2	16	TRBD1	TGTGCCAGCAGCTTAGCGACAGGGGGCGCGGCCGGGGAGCTGTTTTTT	CASSLATGGAAGELFF
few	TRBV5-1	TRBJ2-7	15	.	TGCGCCAGCAGCTTGCAGGACAGCGGAAAAAACGAGCAGTACTTC	CASSLQDSGKNEQYF
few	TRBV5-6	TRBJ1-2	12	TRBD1	TGTGCCAGCGTTAGGACAGGGTTTGGCTACACCTTC	CASVRTGFGYTF
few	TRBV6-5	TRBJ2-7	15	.	TGTGCCAGCAGTTACTCGAGTACAGGAGCCTACGAGCAGTACTTC	CASSYSSTGAYEQYF
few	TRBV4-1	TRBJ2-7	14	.	TGCGCCAGCAGCCAACCTCTTTCGCCCGGCGAGCAGTACTTC	CASSQPLSPGEQYF
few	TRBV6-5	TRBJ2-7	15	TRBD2	TGTGCCAGCAGCTTACTCCCTAGCGGGACCTACGAGCAGTACTTC	CASSLLPSGTYEQYF
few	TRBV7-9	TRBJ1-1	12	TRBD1	TGTGCCAGCAGCCCCGACAGGGCTGAAGCTTTCTTT	CASSPDRAEAFF
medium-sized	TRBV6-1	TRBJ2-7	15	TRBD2	TGTGCCAGCAGTGAGACTAGCGGGATTTCCTACGAGCAGTACTTC	CASSETSGISYEQYF
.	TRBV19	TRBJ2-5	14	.	TGTGCCAGTAGTATTTCAGCGGACCAAGAGACCCAGTACTTC	CASSISADQETQYF
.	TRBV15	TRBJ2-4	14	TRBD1	TGTGCCACCAGCAGAGGACAGGGTGACAACATTCAGTACTTC	CATSRGQGDNIQYF
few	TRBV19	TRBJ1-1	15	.	TGTGCCAGTAGTGTTCAGGCGCCAATGAACACTGAAGCTTTCTTT	CASSVQAPMNTEAFF
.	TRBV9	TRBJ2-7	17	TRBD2	TGTGCCAGCAGCGTACAAAGCGGGAGGCCCAGTGTCAACGAGCAGTACTTC	CASSVQSGRPSVNEQYF
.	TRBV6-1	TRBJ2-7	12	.	TGTGCCAACCTGACCGACAGCCCCGAGCAGTACTTC	CANLTDSPEQYF
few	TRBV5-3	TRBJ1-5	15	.	TGTGCCAGAAGCCCTATACAGCATAGCAATCAGCCCCAGCATTTT	CARSPIQHSNQPQHF
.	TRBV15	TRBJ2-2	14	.	TGTGCCACCAGCCGAGACAGGAACACCGGGGAGCTGTTTTTT	CATSRDRNTGELFF
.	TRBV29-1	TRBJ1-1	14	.	TGCAGCGTTGAAGAAAGACAGCCGAACACTGAAGCTTTCTTT	CSVEERQPNTEAFF
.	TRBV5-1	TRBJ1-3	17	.	TGCGCCAGCAGCTTTCAACACCTTTCTCACTCTGGAAACACCATATATTTT	CASSFQHLSHSGNTIYF
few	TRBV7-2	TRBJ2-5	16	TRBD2	TGTGCCAGCAGCCCCTTGGGACTAGCGTATCAAGAGACCCAGTACTTC	CASSPLGLAYQETQYF
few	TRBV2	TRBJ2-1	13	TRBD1	TGTGCCAGCAGCGGGACAGGGGGCTATGAGCAGTTCTTC	CASSGTGGYEQFF
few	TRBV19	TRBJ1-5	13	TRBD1	TGTGCCAGCATGGGACAGCACAATCAGCCCCAGCATTTT	CASMGQHNQPQHF
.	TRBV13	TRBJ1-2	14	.	TGTGCCAGCAGCTTAGGCCGTACGGGATGGGGCTACACCTTC	CASSLGRTGWGYTF
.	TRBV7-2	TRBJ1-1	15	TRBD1	TGTGCCAGCAGCTTAGCGTTAGACAGGGGAACTGAAGCTTTCTTT	CASSLALDRGTEAFF
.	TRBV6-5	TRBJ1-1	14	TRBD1	TGTGCCAGCAGAGCGACAGGGTCGGACACTGAAGCTTTCTTT	CASRATGSDTEAFF
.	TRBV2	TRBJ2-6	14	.	TGTGCCAGCAGTCCCCACTCTGGGGCCAACGTCCTGACTTTC	CASSPHSGANVLTF
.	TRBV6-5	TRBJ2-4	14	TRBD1	TGTGCCAGCAGTCTAGACAGGGTCCAAAACATTCAGTACTTC	CASSLDRVQNIQYF
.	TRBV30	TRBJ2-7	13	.	TGTGCCTGGAGTTCCCGACGGGGTGGGGAGCAGTACTTC	CAWSSRRGGEQYF